The clone carrying this T cell receptor (beta chain) has just a few counts. These data come from a study of blood T cell repertoires in COVID-19. TCRdb's table, derived via immunoSEQ multiplex PCR, lists solely in-frame clones and lacks some. The data show around 140,000 clones, over 70% seen once. Losses at the gene ends were 8 bases for V and 0 bases for J; bases not matched to a gene: 3. The CDR3 spans 14 residues. Germline loops: CDR1 KGHSH, CDR2 LQKENI. The V and J genes are TRBV18 and TRBJ2-1; 8 bases are a match to TRBD1. Sequenced sample: peripheral blood. The origin of this receptor is a woman aged 55-69 years with acute or convalescent COVID-19. CDR3 in amino acids: CASQQGGSYNEQFF. CDR3 in DNA: TGTGCCAGCCAACAGGGGGGCTCCTACAATGAGCAGTTCTTC.